The entry below describes one T cell receptor (beta chain). These data originate in a study of T cell responses to AZD1222 COVID-19 vaccine. Libraries were prepared by immunoSEQ multiplex PCR; TCRdb keeps only in-frame clonotypes and omits some of them. The table records some 150,000 clones, roughly nine tenths of them present only once. Sequencing was performed on peripheral blood, taken 28 days after the second AZD1222 dose. This TCR was recovered from an adult who received the AZD1222 COVID-19 vaccine.

This chain's CDR3 is CASSTSSGYNEQFF. The CDR3 DNA is TGTGCCAGTAGTACGTCTAGCGGATACAATGAGCAGTTCTTC. The rearrangement joins TRBV19 to TRBJ2-1; 7 bases match TRBD2. The CDR3 consists of 14 residues. Germline lookup yields CDR1 LNHDA and CDR2 SQIVND (reference sequence). With 4 bases clipped from V and 4 bases from J, the junction kept 4 bases outside the gene matches.